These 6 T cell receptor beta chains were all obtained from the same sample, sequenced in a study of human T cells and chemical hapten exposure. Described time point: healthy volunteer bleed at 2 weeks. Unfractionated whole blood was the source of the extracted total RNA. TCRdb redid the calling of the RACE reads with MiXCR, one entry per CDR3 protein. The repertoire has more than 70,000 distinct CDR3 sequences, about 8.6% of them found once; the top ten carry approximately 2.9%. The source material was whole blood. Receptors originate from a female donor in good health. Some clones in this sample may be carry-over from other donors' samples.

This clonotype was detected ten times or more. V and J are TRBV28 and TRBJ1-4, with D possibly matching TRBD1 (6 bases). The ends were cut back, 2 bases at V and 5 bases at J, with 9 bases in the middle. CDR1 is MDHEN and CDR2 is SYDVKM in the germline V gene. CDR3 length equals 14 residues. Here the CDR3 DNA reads TGTGCCAGCAGTTTAGGAGACAGGAATGAAAAACTGTTTTTT. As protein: CASSLGDRNEKLFF. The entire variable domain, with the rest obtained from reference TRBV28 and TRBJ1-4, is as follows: DVKVTQSSRYLVKRTGEKVFLECVQDMDHENMFWYRQDPGLGLRLIYFSYDVKMKEKGDIPEGYSVSREKKERFSLILESASTNQTSMYLCASSLGDRNEKLFFGSGTQLSVL.

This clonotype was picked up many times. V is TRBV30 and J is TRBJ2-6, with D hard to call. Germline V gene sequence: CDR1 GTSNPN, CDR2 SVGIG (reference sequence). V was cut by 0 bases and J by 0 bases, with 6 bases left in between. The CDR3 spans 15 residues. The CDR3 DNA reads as TGTGCCTGGAGTGTACTTGGCTCTGGGGCCAACGTCCTGACTTTC. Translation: CAWSVLGSGANVLTF.

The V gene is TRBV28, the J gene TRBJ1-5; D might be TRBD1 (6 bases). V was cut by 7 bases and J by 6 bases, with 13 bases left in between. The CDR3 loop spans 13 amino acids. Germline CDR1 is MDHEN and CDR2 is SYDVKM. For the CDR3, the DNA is TGTGCCAGCACTCGGGACATGAGTCAGCCCCAGCATTTT. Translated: CASTRDMSQPQHF.

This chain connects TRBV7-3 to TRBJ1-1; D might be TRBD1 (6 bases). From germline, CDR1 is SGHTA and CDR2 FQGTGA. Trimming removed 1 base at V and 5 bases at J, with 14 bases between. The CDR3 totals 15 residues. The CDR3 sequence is CASSLNAGQGTEAFF. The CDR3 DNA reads TGTGCCAGCAGCTTAAACGCAGGGCAGGGGACTGAAGCTTTCTTT. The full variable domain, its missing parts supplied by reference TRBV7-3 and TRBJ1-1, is GAGVSQTPSNKVTEKGKYVELRCDPISGHTALYWYRQSLGQGPEFLIYFQGTGAADDSGLPNDRFFAVRPEGSVSTLKIQRTERGDSAVYLCASSLNAGQGTEAFFGQGTRLTVV.

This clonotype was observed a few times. The CDR3 loop reads CASSSGQGVYNEQFF. The CDR3 nucleotides read TGTGCCAGCAGCTCGGGACAGGGGGTTTACAATGAGCAGTTCTTC. The rearrangement joins TRBV7-2 to TRBJ2-1; 11 bases are a match to TRBD1. The V segment lost 4 bases and the J segment 4 bases; nucleotides outside the gene matches: 3. This CDR3 has 15 amino acids. Germline loops: CDR1 SGHTA, CDR2 FQGNSA.

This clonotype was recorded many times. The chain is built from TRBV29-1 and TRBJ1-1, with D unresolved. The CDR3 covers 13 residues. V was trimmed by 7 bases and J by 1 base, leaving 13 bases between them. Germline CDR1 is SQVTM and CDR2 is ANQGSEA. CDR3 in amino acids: CSGLRTENTEAFF. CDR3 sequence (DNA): TGCAGCGGCCTACGCACTGAGAACACTGAAGCTTTCTTT.